This entry lists 8 T cell receptor beta chains sequenced from one sample in a study of molecular identifiers for immune sequencing clone quantification. A single record per CDR3 protein comes from TCRdb applying MiXCR to the PCR reads. The sample has about 500,000 distinct CDR3 sequences, about a fifth seen once; the top ten hold 0.7% to 1%. Sequencing was done on a sample of naive CD8+ T cells from blood, with Jurkat cell RNA spiked in. As for subset: FACS-sorted CD8+CD4-CCR7+CD45RA+ naive T cells. These receptors were obtained from a human donor in good health. Some libraries in this study had Jurkat cell RNA spiked in.

CDR3: CATREGNEQFF. CDR3 sequence (DNA): TGTGCCACCAGAGAGGGGAATGAGCAGTTCTTC. The chain employs TRBV24-1 and TRBJ2-1; D tentatively reads TRBD1 or TRBD2 (5 bases each). CDR1 is KGHDR and CDR2 is SFDVKD in the germline V gene. This CDR3 comprises 11 residues. V was clipped by 7 bases and J by 7 bases, with 7 bases between them.

In the case of this clonotype: The CDR3 does not end in the conserved phenylalanine or tryptophan, so this is likely a read error. The CDR3 coding sequence is TGTGCCAGCATTGTCCTCTCTGGGGCCAACGTCCTGACTCTC. This gives the protein CASIVLSGANVLTL. The V gene is TRBV2, the J gene TRBJ2-6, with D unclear. The V end was cut by 7 bases, the J end by 0 bases, with 7 bases between. There are 14 residues in the CDR3. CDR1 is SNHLY, CDR2 FYNNEI, per germline.

This clonotype was counted many times. This chain connects TRBV30 to TRBJ1-4; the D is unclear. The CDR3 length is 12 residues. The V and J ends lost 1 base and 8 bases respectively, with 8 bases between them. Germline V CDR1 and CDR2: GTSNPN, SVGIG (reference sequence). The CDR3 nucleotides are TGTGCCTGGAGTGAGTCAGGAGAAAAACTGTTTTTT. It codes for CAWSESGEKLFF. Full variable domain (missing parts from reference TRBV30 and TRBJ1-4): SQTIHQWPATLVQPVGSPLSLECTVEGTSNPNLYWYRQAAGRGLQLLFYSVGIGQISSEVPQNLSASRPQDRQFILSSKKLLLSDSGFYLCAWSESGEKLFFGSGTQLSVL.

Concerning this clonotype itself: A much larger clone lies a single base off, so this may be a read error. The gene calls are TRBV2 and TRBJ2-7, with D unresolved. This CDR3 is built from 11 residues. V was pared by 10 bases and J by 6 bases, with 13 bases between. Germline assignment: CDR1 SNHLY and CDR2 FYNNEI. CDR3 nucleotide sequence: TGTGCCATGCTGGAGTCCGGCGAGCAGTACTTC. Amino acid sequence: CAMLESGEQYF.

As to this clonotype: A read error may explain this, as a much larger clone is one base away. The genes are TRBV5-1 and TRBJ1-2, with D unclear. Looked up from germline, CDR1 is SGHRS and CDR2 is YFSETQ. The CDR3 totals 16 residues. Trimming took off 0 bases at V and 4 bases at J, with 16 bases between the two ends. CDR3 bases: TGCGCCAGCAGCTTGGCCGCGGAATCAGGAAGCTATGGCTACACCTTC. Translating gives CASSLAAESGSYGYTF.

This clonotype was seen many times. The V call is TRBV4-3, the J call TRBJ2-3, with D perhaps TRBD1 (6 bases). CDR3 size: 15 residues. Trimming removed 0 bases at V and 4 bases at J, with 11 bases between. The germline CDR1 and CDR2 sequences are LGHNA and YSLEER. The CDR3 sequence: CASSQELGAPDTQYF. The CDR3 DNA reads as TGCGCCAGCAGCCAAGAATTGGGGGCGCCAGATACGCAGTATTTT.

The table lists this clonotype with many counts. The rearrangement joins TRBV12-3 or TRBV12-4 to TRBJ1-1; possible D gene TRBD1, 5 bases. The CDR3 is 13 residues long. Trimming pared 10 bases from V and 1 base from J, leaving 13 bases between. CDR3 sequence (DNA): TGTGCCACCTTTTTAAGGGGGAACACTGAAGCTTTCTTT. Its protein is CATFLRGNTEAFF.

As regards this clonotype: A much bigger clone sits one base away, suggesting this may be a read error. The CDR3 carries no conserved terminal phenylalanine or tryptophan, so it likely arises from a read error. The rearrangement uses TRBV4-3 and TRBJ2-3; D remains unclear. The CDR3 sequence is 17 residues long. Trimming removed 1 base from V and 0 bases from J, with 14 bases in between. Looked up from germline, CDR1 is LGHNA and CDR2 is YSLEER. The CDR3 region is CASSQVSGGPSTDTQYL. The CDR3 region has the DNA TGCGCCAGCAGCCAAGTGAGTGGCGGTCCTAGCACAGATACGCAGTATCTT.